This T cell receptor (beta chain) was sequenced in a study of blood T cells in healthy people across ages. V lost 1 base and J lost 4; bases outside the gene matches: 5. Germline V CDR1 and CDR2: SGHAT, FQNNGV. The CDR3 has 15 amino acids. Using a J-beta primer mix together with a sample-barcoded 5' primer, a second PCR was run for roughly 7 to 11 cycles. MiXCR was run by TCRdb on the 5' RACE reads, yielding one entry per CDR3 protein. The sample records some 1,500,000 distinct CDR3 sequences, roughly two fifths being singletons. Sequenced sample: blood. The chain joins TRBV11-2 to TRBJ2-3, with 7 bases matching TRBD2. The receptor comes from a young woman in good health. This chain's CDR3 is CASSLVEGGSDTQYF. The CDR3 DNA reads TGTGCCAGCAGCTTAGTCGAGGGAGGGTCAGATACGCAGTATTTT.